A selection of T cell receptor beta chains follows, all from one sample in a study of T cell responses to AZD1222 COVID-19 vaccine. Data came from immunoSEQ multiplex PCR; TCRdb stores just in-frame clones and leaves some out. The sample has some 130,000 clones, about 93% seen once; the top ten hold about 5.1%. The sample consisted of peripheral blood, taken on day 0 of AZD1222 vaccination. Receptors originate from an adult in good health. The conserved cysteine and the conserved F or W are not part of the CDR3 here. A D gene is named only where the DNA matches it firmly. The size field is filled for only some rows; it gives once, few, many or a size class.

ASRRGENEQF TRBJ2-1 NA NA TRBV27
ASSIGVGREGTRYDKNIQY TRBJ2-4 once TRBD2 TRBV19
ASSLGFYTEAF TRBJ1-1 NA NA TRBV5-6
ATSDFGQGQDQETQY TRBJ2-5 NA TRBD1 TRBV24-1
ASGSASGSLYNEQF TRBJ2-1 NA TRBD2 TRBV7-8
ASSSQGEGDEQF TRBJ2-1 NA TRBD1 TRBV7-2
AITTGGSSYNEQF TRBJ2-1 NA TRBD2 TRBV10-3
AWSLTRGRQPQH TRBJ1-5 NA NA TRBV30
ASSPTGRSYEQY TRBJ2-7 NA NA TRBV9
ASSPPGRPGELF TRBJ2-2 NA NA TRBV18
ASSQDEGGEVETQY TRBJ2-5 NA TRBD1 TRBV4-2
ASRKLAGSPSSPQH TRBJ1-5 few NA TRBV2
ASSLGNGRSYEQY TRBJ2-7 NA TRBD2 TRBV27
ASNRDYGYT TRBJ1-2 NA NA TRBV28
ASSLKAGTLHTDTQY TRBJ2-3 NA NA TRBV13
ASSSDRGLYEQY TRBJ2-7 NA TRBD1 TRBV6-5
ASSLTPSTSTEAF TRBJ1-1 once NA TRBV11-2
ASSIAGQETQY TRBJ2-5 NA NA TRBV19
ASSIGTGGRTDTQY TRBJ2-3 NA TRBD1 TRBV19
AWSQNIDQPQH TRBJ1-5 NA NA TRBV30
ASSPRAAGTDTQY TRBJ2-3 NA NA TRBV5-4
ASSGGPNYGYT TRBJ1-2 NA NA TRBV2
ASSRGQGVRTEAF TRBJ1-1 NA TRBD1 TRBV25-1
ASSQGLGYEQY TRBJ2-7 NA NA TRBV3-1/TRBV3-2
ANRQGASYNSPLH TRBJ1-6 NA TRBD1 TRBV2
ASTQGGRNTEAF TRBJ1-1 NA NA TRBV19
ASSLATDNQPQH TRBJ1-5 NA NA TRBV27
ASSFSPGDEQY TRBJ2-7 NA NA TRBV12-3/TRBV12-4
ASSVDPLRTEAF TRBJ1-1 NA NA TRBV9
ASSLDRGMQY TRBJ2-3 NA TRBD1 TRBV11-1
AISESTSGYTTYEQY TRBJ2-7 NA TRBD2 TRBV10-3
AISESSGRATDTQY TRBJ2-3 NA TRBD2 TRBV10-3
AWRPLAAGNTIY TRBJ1-3 NA NA TRBV30
ASSLATGSYNEQF TRBJ2-1 NA NA TRBV5-1
ASSLGLAGAVVQTQY TRBJ2-5 once TRBD2 TRBV5-1
ASSLGSSESEQY TRBJ2-7 NA NA TRBV11-2
ASSAGRLSNEKLF TRBJ1-4 NA NA TRBV10-2
ASSSSREYSYNEQF TRBJ2-1 NA NA TRBV28
ASSDPGTDYGYT TRBJ1-2 NA NA TRBV6-1
ASSLPVGTVLGYGYT TRBJ1-2 NA NA TRBV5-4
ASSQEGVHYGYT TRBJ1-2 NA NA TRBV4-1
ASSQDTGSGEQF TRBJ2-1 NA NA TRBV3-1/TRBV3-2
ASRHNQGIYEQY TRBJ2-7 NA NA TRBV23-1
ASSLGPGDYGYT TRBJ1-2 NA NA TRBV11-2
AISWTGGTEAF TRBJ1-1 once TRBD1 TRBV10-3
ASSLYGQGARGEKLF TRBJ1-4 NA TRBD1 TRBV28
ASSSGTGFDNEQF TRBJ2-1 NA TRBD1 TRBV27
ASSLGGRGTSGNTIY TRBJ1-3 NA TRBD1 TRBV13
ASSVDIGSYEQY TRBJ2-7 NA NA TRBV9
ANRRQGSNEQF TRBJ2-1 NA TRBD1 TRBV5-8
ASSELRSSHNEQF TRBJ2-1 NA NA TRBV2
ASSLGAGGNNEQF TRBJ2-1 NA TRBD2 TRBV5-1
ASSVRGTDTQY TRBJ2-3 NA NA TRBV11-3
ASSQDREETQY TRBJ2-5 NA TRBD1 TRBV6-6
ASSLGQAPHNEQF TRBJ2-1 NA NA TRBV11-2
ASQGAETEAF TRBJ1-1 NA TRBD1 TRBV25-1
ASSLAQDSGNTIY TRBJ1-3 few NA TRBV5-1
ASSLGTQAYNEQF TRBJ2-1 NA NA TRBV19
ASRLAGETGELF TRBJ2-2 NA TRBD2 TRBV6-5
ASSQQTGNYGYT TRBJ1-2 NA NA TRBV4-1